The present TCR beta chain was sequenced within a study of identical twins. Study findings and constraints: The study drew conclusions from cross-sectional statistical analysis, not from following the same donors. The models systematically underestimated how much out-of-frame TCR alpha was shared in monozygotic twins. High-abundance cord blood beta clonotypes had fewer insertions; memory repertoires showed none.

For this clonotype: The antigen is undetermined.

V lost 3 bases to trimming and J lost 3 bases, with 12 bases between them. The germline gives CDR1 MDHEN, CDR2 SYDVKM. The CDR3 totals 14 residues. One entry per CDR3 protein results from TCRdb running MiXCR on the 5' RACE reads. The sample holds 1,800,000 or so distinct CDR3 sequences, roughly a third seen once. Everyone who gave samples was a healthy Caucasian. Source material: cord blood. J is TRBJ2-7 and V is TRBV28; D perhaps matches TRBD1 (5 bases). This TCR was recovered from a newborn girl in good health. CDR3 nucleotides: TGTGCCAGCAGTTTCTTCGCCAGGGACTACGAGCAGTACTTC. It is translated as CASSFFARDYEQYF.